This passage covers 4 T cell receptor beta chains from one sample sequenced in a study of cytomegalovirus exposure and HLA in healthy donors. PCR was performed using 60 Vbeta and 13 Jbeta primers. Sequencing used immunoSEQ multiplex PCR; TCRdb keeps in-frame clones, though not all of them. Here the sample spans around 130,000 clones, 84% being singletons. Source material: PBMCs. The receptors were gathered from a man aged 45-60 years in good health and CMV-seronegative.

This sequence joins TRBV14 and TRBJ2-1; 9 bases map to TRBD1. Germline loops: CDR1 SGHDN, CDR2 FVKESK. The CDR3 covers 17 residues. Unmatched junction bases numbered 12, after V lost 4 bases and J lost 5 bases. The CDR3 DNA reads TGTGCCAGCAGCCGCCAACCTGGACAGGGGTCGAACAATGAGCAGTTCTTC. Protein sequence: CASSRQPGQGSNNEQFF.

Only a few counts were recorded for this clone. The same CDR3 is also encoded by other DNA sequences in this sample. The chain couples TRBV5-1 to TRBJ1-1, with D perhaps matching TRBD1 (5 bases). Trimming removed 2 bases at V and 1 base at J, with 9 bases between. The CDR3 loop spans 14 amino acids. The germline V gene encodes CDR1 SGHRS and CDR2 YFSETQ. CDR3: CASSFDGGNTEAFF. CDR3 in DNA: TGCGCCAGCAGCTTTGACGGGGGGAACACTGAAGCTTTCTTT.

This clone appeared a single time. The CDR3 DNA reads TGCAGCGTTGCGTCCCCTACTAGCGGCCCCATCTCCTACAATGAGCAGTTCTTC. It is translated as CSVASPTSGPISYNEQFF. This chain links TRBV29-1 with TRBJ2-1; 8 bases match TRBD2. The CDR3 has 18 amino acids. CDR1 and CDR2 from the germline V gene are SQVTM and ANQGSEA. The V gene end was trimmed by 4 bases and the J gene end by 0 bases; junction bases not matched to a gene: 14.

The chain's CDR3 is CASSHARQSNSPLHF. In DNA form, the CDR3 reads TGCGCCAGCAGCCATGCAAGACAGTCTAATTCACCCCTCCACTTT. The V call is TRBV4-1, the J call TRBJ1-6, with D perhaps matching TRBD1 (5 bases). Germline V lookup: CDR1 MGHRA, CDR2 YSYEKL. The CDR3 is 15 amino acids. The V end was cut by 3 bases, the J end by 6 bases, with 12 bases between.